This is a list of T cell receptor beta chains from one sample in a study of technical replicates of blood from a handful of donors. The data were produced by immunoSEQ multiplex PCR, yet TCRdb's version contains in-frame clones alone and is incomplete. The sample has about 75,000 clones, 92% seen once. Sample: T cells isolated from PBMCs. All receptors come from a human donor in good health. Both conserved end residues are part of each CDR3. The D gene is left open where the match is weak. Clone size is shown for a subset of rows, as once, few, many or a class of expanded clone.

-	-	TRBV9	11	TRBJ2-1	CASSPGQVQFF	TGTGCCAGCAGCCCAGGGCAGGTGCAGTTCTTC
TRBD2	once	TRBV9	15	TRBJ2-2	CASSHSGANTGELFF	TGTGCCAGCAGCCATAGCGGGGCTAACACCGGGGAGCTGTTTTTT
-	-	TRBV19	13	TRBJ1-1	CASIRQMSTEAFF	TGTGCCAGTATTAGACAGATGAGCACTGAAGCTTTCTTT
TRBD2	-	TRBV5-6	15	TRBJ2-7	CASSWGPAGVYEQYF	TGTGCCAGCAGCTGGGGGCCAGCGGGAGTTTACGAGCAGTACTTC
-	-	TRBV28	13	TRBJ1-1	CASSFPGNTEAFF	TGTGCCAGCAGTTTCCCGGGGAACACTGAAGCTTTCTTT
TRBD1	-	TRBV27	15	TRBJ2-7	CASSFLDRVNYEQYF	TGTGCCAGCAGTTTCCTGGACAGGGTTAACTACGAGCAGTACTTC
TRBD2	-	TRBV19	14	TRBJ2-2	CASNRGRATGELFF	TGTGCCAGTAACCGCGGGAGGGCCACCGGGGAGCTGTTTTTT
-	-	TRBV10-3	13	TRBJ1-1	CAISGAVNTEAFF	TGTGCCATCAGTGGGGCAGTGAACACTGAAGCTTTCTTT
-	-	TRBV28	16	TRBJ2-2	CASTSIRTANTGELFF	TGTGCCAGCACATCCATCAGGACAGCGAACACCGGGGAGCTGTTTTTT
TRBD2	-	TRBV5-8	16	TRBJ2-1	CASSYIAGGAFGEQFF	TGTGCCAGCAGCTACATAGCGGGTGGGGCTTTCGGTGAGCAGTTCTTC
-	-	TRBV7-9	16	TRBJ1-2	CASSLVGLMANYGYTF	TGTGCCAGCAGCTTAGTAGGACTTATGGCTAACTATGGCTACACCTTC
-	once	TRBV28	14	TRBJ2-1	CASSFLSGYNEQFF	TGTGCCAGCAGTTTCCTTAGCGGCTACAATGAGCAGTTCTTC
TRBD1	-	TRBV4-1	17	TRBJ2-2	CATFLLTGDPNTGELFF	TGCGCCACCTTCCTTCTTACAGGGGACCCTAACACCGGGGAGCTGTTTTTT
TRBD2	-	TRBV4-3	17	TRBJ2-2	CASSQVLATSGSGELFF	TGCGCCAGCAGCCAAGTTCTGGCGACTAGCGGGAGTGGGGAGCTGTTTTTT
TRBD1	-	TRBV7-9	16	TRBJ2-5	CASSQVRTGGQETQYF	TGTGCCAGCAGCCAGGTCCGGACAGGTGGTCAAGAGACCCAGTACTTC
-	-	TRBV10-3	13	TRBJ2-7	CAISEEDSLGQYF	TGTGCCATCAGTGAAGAAGACAGCCTAGGGCAGTACTTC
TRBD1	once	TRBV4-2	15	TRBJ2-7	CASSYSWDSSYEQYF	TGTGCCAGCAGCTACTCGTGGGACAGCTCCTACGAGCAGTACTTC
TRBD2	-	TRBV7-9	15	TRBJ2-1	CASSDEREGLNEQFF	TGTGCCAGCAGCGATGAGCGGGAGGGCCTTAATGAGCAGTTCTTC
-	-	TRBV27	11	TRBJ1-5	CASSSSEPQHF	TGTGCCAGCAGTAGTAGTGAGCCCCAGCATTTT
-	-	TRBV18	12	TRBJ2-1	CASSPVENEQFF	TGTGCCAGCTCACCAGTAGAGAATGAGCAGTTCTTC
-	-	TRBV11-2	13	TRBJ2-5	CASSLGGAETQYF	TGTGCCAGCAGCTTAGGGGGCGCAGAGACCCAGTACTTC
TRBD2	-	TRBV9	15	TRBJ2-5	CASSFGTSGSETQYF	TGTGCCAGCAGCTTCGGGACTAGCGGGAGTGAGACCCAGTACTTC
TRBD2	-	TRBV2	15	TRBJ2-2	CASSVGLADTGELFF	TGTGCCAGCAGTGTAGGACTAGCGGACACCGGGGAGCTGTTTTTT
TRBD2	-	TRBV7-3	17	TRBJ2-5	CASSLYPGGRAEETQYF	TGTGCCAGCAGCTTATATCCAGGCGGGAGGGCCGAAGAGACCCAGTACTTC
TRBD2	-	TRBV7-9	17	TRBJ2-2	CASSPVGGALYTGELFF	TGTGCCAGCAGCCCCGTCGGGGGGGCGTTATACACCGGGGAGCTGTTTTTT
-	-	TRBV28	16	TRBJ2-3	CASSPFRDSITDTQYF	TGTGCCAGCAGCCCATTCCGGGACTCTATCACAGATACGCAGTATTTT
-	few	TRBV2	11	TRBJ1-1	CASTVSLAAFF	TGTGCCAGCACCGTTAGTTTAGCAGCTTTCTTT
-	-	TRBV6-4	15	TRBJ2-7	CASSETNRPIYEQYF	TGTGCCAGCAGTGAAACGAACAGACCAATATACGAGCAGTACTTC
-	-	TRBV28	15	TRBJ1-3	CASSLSQFSGNTIYF	TGTGCCAGCAGTTTGTCCCAGTTCTCTGGAAACACCATATATTTT
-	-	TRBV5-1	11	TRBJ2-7	CANPEGDEQYF	TGCGCCAACCCAGAGGGGGACGAGCAGTACTTC
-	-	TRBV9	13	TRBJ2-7	CASSVQGRDEQYF	TGTGCCAGCAGCGTTCAGGGTCGCGACGAGCAGTACTTC
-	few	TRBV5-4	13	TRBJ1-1	CASSPTRHTEAFF	TGTGCCAGCAGCCCGACACGGCACACTGAAGCTTTCTTT
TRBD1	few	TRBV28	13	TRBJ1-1	CASNTRADREAFF	TGTGCCAGCAACACCCGCGCGGACAGGGAAGCTTTCTTT
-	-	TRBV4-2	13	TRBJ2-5	CATRGSPEETQYF	TGTGCCACCCGGGGTTCCCCAGAGGAGACCCAGTACTTC
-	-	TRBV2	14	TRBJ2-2	CASSETGRTGELFF	TGTGCCAGCAGTGAGACAGGGAGGACCGGGGAGCTGTTTTTT
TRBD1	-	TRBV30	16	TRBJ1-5	CAWNGQGFRGNQPQHF	TGTGCCTGGAACGGACAGGGCTTTAGAGGCAATCAGCCCCAGCATTTT
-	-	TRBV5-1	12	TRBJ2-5	CASSSEGETQYF	TGCGCCAGCAGCTCGGAGGGAGAGACCCAGTACTTC
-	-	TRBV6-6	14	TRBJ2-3	CASRGLSGTDTQYF	TGTGCCAGCAGGGGACTTTCGGGTACAGATACGCAGTATTTT
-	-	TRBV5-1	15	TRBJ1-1	CASSLGGLMNTEAFF	TGCGCCAGCAGCTTGGGGGGACTAATGAACACTGAAGCTTTCTTT
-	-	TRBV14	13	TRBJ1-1	CASSQGWLAEAFF	TGTGCCAGCAGCCAAGGATGGCTTGCTGAAGCTTTCTTT
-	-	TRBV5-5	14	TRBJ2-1	CASSGIFRLDEQFF	TGTGCCAGCAGCGGAATTTTCAGGCTCGATGAGCAGTTCTTC
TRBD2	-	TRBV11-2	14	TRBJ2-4	CASSLSGRVNIQYF	TGTGCCAGCAGCTTAAGCGGGAGGGTAAACATTCAGTACTTC
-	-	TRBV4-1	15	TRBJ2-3	CASGISGLSTDTQYF	TGCGCCAGCGGGATTAGCGGACTTAGCACAGATACGCAGTATTTT
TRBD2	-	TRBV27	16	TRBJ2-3	CASSPGAGEVADTQYF	TGTGCCAGCAGTCCGGGAGCGGGAGAAGTGGCAGATACGCAGTATTTT
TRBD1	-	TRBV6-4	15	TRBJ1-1	CASSAAGGYNTEAFF	TGTGCCAGCAGTGCCGCAGGGGGGTACAACACTGAAGCTTTCTTT
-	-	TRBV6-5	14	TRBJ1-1	CASSYREGDTEAFF	TGTGCCAGCAGTTACAGGGAGGGGGACACTGAAGCTTTCTTT
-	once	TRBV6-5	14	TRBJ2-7	CASSYLQGSYEQYF	TGTGCCAGCAGTTATTTGCAGGGCTCCTACGAGCAGTACTTC
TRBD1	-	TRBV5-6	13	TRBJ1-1	CASSQRGHTEAFF	TGTGCCAGCAGCCAGAGGGGGCACACTGAAGCTTTCTTT
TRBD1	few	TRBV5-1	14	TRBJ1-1	CASSLEDRVTEAFF	TGCGCCAGCAGCTTGGAGGACAGGGTTACTGAAGCTTTCTTT
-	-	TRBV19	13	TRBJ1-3	CASTDNLGNTIYF	TGTGCCAGTACTGACAACCTGGGAAACACCATATATTTT
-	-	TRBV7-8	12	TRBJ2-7	CASSSGLQEQYF	TGTGCCAGCAGCTCCGGACTTCAGGAGCAGTACTTC
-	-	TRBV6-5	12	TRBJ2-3	CATSQGQNTQYF	TGTGCCACCTCACAGGGACAAAATACGCAGTATTTT
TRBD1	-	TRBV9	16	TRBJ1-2	CASSEGGVTGVNGYTF	TGTGCCAGCAGCGAGGGAGGAGTGACAGGGGTCAATGGCTACACCTTC
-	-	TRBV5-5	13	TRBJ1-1	CASRQLLNTEAFF	TGTGCCAGCCGACAGCTACTTAACACTGAAGCTTTCTTT
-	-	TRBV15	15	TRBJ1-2	CATSRTGATNYGYTF	TGTGCCACCAGCAGAACAGGCGCTACTAACTATGGCTACACCTTC
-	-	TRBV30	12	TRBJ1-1	CAWSIGGSEAFF	TGTGCCTGGTCCATAGGGGGATCTGAAGCTTTCTTT
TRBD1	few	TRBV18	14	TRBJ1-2	CASSPVDRGDGYTF	TGTGCCAGCTCACCGGTGGACAGGGGAGACGGCTACACCTTC
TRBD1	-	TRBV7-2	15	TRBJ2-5	CASLLDRGRGETQYF	TGTGCCAGTCTACTGGACAGGGGGCGAGGCGAGACCCAGTACTTC
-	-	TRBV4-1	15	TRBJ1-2	CASSQDVRVYYGYTF	TGCGCCAGCAGCCAAGATGTGAGGGTCTACTATGGCTACACCTTC
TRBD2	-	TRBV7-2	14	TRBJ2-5	CASSPGTTGETQYF	TGTGCCAGCAGCCCCGGGACTACAGGAGAGACCCAGTACTTC